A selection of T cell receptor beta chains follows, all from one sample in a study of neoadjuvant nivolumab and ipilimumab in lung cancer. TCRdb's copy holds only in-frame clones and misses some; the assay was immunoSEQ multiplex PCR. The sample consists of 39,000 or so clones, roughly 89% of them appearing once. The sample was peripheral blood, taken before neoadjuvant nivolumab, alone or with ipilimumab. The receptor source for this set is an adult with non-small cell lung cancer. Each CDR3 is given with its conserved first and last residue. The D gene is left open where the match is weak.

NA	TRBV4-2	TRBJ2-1	TGTGCCAGCAGCCAAGAATCCGCTATCCCCTACAATGAGCAGTTCTTC	CASSQESAIPYNEQFF
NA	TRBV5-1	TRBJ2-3	TGCGCCAGCACCTCCCTAGGGGTGGATACGCAGTATTTT	CASTSLGVDTQYF
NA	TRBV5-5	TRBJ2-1	TGTGCCAGCAGCTTGAATTGGGCAGACTACAATGAGCAGTTCTTC	CASSLNWADYNEQFF
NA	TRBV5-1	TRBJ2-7	TGCGCCAGCAGCTCCCAGGGTAACTCCTACGAGCAGTACTTC	CASSSQGNSYEQYF
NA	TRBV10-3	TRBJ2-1	TGTGCCATCAGTGTAGGGGGGGTAAGCTACAATGAGCAGTTCTTC	CAISVGGVSYNEQFF
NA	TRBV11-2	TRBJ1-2	TGTGCCAGCAGCCCGACTGCTCCTAGGGGCTATGGCTACACCTTC	CASSPTAPRGYGYTF
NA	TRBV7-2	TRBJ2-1	TGTGCCAGCAGCTGGTACGGGGAGTACAATGAGCAGTTCTTC	CASSWYGEYNEQFF
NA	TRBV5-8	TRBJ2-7	TGTGCCAGCAGGGCTATCTGGGGCCGCTCCTACGAGCAGTACTTC	CASRAIWGRSYEQYF
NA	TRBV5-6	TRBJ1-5	TGTGCCAGCAGCTTCGGAAATCAGCCCCAGCATTTT	CASSFGNQPQHF
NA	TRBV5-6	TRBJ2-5	TGTGCCAGCAGCCCGATTAGCGGAGAAGACCAAGAGACCCAGTACTTC	CASSPISGEDQETQYF